These 19 T cell receptor beta chains share one sample of origin, sequenced in a study of T cell responses to AZD1222 COVID-19 vaccine. Measured with immunoSEQ multiplex PCR; TCRdb has only the in-frame clones, and not every one. The sample includes around 180,000 clones, about 89% of them seen just once. Sequences were derived from peripheral blood, sampled on day 0 of MenACWY control vaccination. The receptors shown here come from an adult in good health.

V gene TRBV28 combines with J gene TRBJ1-1; the D is unclear. The CDR3 loop spans 11 amino acids. Germline values: CDR1 MDHEN, CDR2 SYDVKM. Trimming stripped 3 bases from V and 8 bases from J, with 7 bases between. CDR3 DNA: TGTGCCAGCAGTTTCGCGGTAGAAGCTTTCTTT. Its translation is CASSFAVEAFF.

V gene TRBV5-5 combines with J gene TRBJ2-5, with TRBD1 matching 9 bases. Germline CDR1 SGHKS, CDR2 YYEKEE (reference sequence). This CDR3 region has 16 residues. The V and J ends lost 4 bases and 2 bases, in that order; junction bases with no gene match: 9. The DNA for the CDR3 is TGTGCCAGCAGCGGCGACAGGGGGTCCCTACAAGAGACCCAGTACTTC. This gives the protein CASSGDRGSLQETQYF.

This chain links TRBV4-2 with TRBJ1-2; D gene unclear. V lost 0 bases, J lost 2 bases, and 10 bases lay in between. Germline loops: CDR1 LGHNA, CDR2 YNFKEQ. This CDR3 is built from 15 residues. The CDR3 sequence is CASSQEFGTNYGYTF. DNA for the CDR3: TGTGCCAGCAGCCAAGAGTTCGGAACAAACTATGGCTACACCTTC.

The V call is TRBV28, the J call TRBJ2-1; no reliable D call. The CDR3 length is 13 residues. V was trimmed by 3 bases and J by 4 bases, leaving 7 bases between them. Germline CDR1 and CDR2: MDHEN and SYDVKM. For the CDR3, the DNA is TGTGCCAGCAGTTTCGAGAAGTACAATGAGCAGTTCTTC. The encoded protein is CASSFEKYNEQFF.

The chain combines TRBV7-9 with TRBJ1-5; 12 bases match TRBD1. The CDR3 length is 16 residues. Losses at the gene ends were 5 bases for V and 5 bases for J; bases not matched to a gene: 7. Looked up from germline, CDR1 is SEHNR and CDR2 is FQNEAQ (reference sequence). The CDR3 DNA is TGTGCCAGCAGCCAAGGGACAGGGGGCTTGGATCAGCCCCAGCATTTT. Protein sequence: CASSQGTGGLDQPQHF.

The rearrangement joins TRBV3-1 (or the pseudogene TRBV3-2) to TRBJ1-2, with D possibly being TRBD1 (5 bases). The germline gives CDR1 LGHDT, CDR2 YNNKEL (reference sequence). The V gene lost 1 base and the J gene lost 3 bases, with 12 bases spanning the gap. The CDR3 is made up of 15 amino acids. CDR3 DNA: TGTGCCAGCAGCCAAGGTCAGGGCGGCCACTATGGCTACACCTTC. It codes for CASSQGQGGHYGYTF.

The chain recombines TRBV14 with TRBJ1-2; no clear D gene. This CDR3 spans 13 amino acids. The germline V and J ends were trimmed by 3 bases and 1 base, with 6 bases remaining between them. The V gene's germline CDR1 is SGHDN and CDR2 FVKESK. The CDR3 loop is CASSHDINYGYTF. In nucleotides, the CDR3 is TGTGCCAGCAGCCATGATATTAACTATGGCTACACCTTC.

V is TRBV5-1 and J is TRBJ2-2; 11 nucleotides agree with TRBD1. Losses at the gene ends were 1 base for V and 8 bases for J; bases not matched to a gene: 4. The CDR3 length is 15 residues. Germline values: CDR1 SGHRS, CDR2 YFSETQ. DNA of the CDR3: TGCGCCAGCAGCTTGTGGACAGGGGGCTCGGGGGAGCTGTTTTTT. As protein: CASSLWTGGSGELFF. The variable domain in full, completed from reference TRBV5-1 and TRBJ2-2, reads KAGVTQTPRYLIKTRGQQVTLSCSPISGHRSVSWYQQTPGQGLQFLFEYFSETQRNKGNFPGRFSGRQFSNSRSEMNVSTLELGDSALYLCASSLWTGGSGELFFGEGSRLTVL.

Worth noting for this clone: The junction and the germline gene differ at one end; a read error may be behind it. The genes are TRBV14 and TRBJ2-3; D is tentatively TRBD1 or TRBD2 (5 bases each). The germline V gene encodes CDR1 SGHDN and CDR2 FVKESK. This CDR3 comprises 13 residues. The CDR3 sequence: CASSQTNQGPHRF. CDR3 DNA: TGTGCCAGCAGCCAAACGAACCAGGGACCCCATAGGTTT.

This clone was seen once. The CDR3 coding sequence is TGCGCCAGCAGCCGGGACAACCGCTATGGCTACACCTTC. As protein: CASSRDNRYGYTF. The V call is TRBV5-1, the J call TRBJ1-2, with a tentative D call TRBD1 (6 bases). Germline CDR1 and CDR2: SGHRS and YFSETQ. The CDR3 is 13 amino acids. The ends were cut back, 4 bases at V and 4 bases at J, with 11 bases in the middle.

This clone was seen only a few times. The CDR3 sequence: CASPEGHGDTEAFF. The CDR3 coding sequence is TGTGCCAGCCCCGAGGGACACGGGGACACTGAAGCTTTCTTT. V gene TRBV21-1 combines with J gene TRBJ1-1; the table gives TRBD1 as D, unverified against the DNA. TRBV21-1 is labeled a pseudogene. The CDR3 sequence is 14 residues long.

The chain uses TRBV5-6 and TRBJ1-5, with D possibly TRBD1 on 6 matching bases. Germline V CDR1 and CDR2: SGHDT, YYEEEE. V shed 7 bases and J shed 1 base, with 21 bases lying between them. The CDR3 is 17 residues long. The CDR3 nucleotides read TGTGCCAGCTCCACGTTTGGGGGCGCCGGGAGCAATCAGCCCCAGCATTTT. The encoded protein is CASSTFGGAGSNQPQHF.

The chain couples TRBV29-1 to TRBJ1-4, with 8 bases aligning to TRBD1. V was clipped by 7 bases and J by 8 bases; unmatched bases: 15. Germline V gene data show CDR1 as SQVTM and CDR2 as ANQGSEA. This CDR3 contains 15 residues. The CDR3 region is CSASAPGQAREKLFF. Written as DNA, the CDR3 is TGCAGCGCCTCCGCCCCGGGACAGGCTCGGGAAAAACTGTTTTTT. The whole variable domain, remainder taken from reference TRBV29-1 and TRBJ1-4, is SAVISQKPSRDICQRGTSLTIQCQVDSQVTMMFWYRQQPGQSLTLIATANQGSEATYESGFVIDKFPISRPNLTFSTLTVSNMSPEDSSIYLCSASAPGQAREKLFFGSGTQLSVL.

This rearrangement joins TRBV18 to TRBJ2-7; 13 nucleotides align to TRBD2. CDR1 is KGHSH and CDR2 is LQKENI in the germline V gene. CDR3 length: 16 residues. Losses at the gene ends were 3 bases for V and 4 bases for J; bases not matched to a gene: 6. CDR3 amino acids: CASSPRTSGSLYEQYF. CDR3 bases: TGTGCCAGCTCACCCCGGACTAGCGGGAGTCTATACGAGCAGTACTTC.

The chain links TRBV9 to TRBJ2-2, with D possibly matching TRBD2 (7 bases). The length of the CDR3 is 17 residues. Germline CDR1 and CDR2: SGDLS and YYNGEE. V dropped 4 bases and J dropped 6 bases, with 22 bases sitting between them. The CDR3 DNA is TGTGCCAGCAGCCCAAGGGGGGGACACCGGGCCGCCGGGGAGCTGTTTTTT. Residues: CASSPRGGHRAAGELFF.

The chain uses TRBV5-4 and TRBJ1-1; D is ambiguous. V was clipped by 0 bases and J by 11 bases, with 14 bases between them. The CDR3 spans 13 residues. Germline-derived CDR1 and CDR2 are SGHNT and YYREEE (reference sequence). The CDR3 here is CASSLETGLGAFF. As DNA, the CDR3 is TGTGCCAGCAGCTTGGAAACCGGCCTCGGGGCTTTCTTT.

The V and J genes are TRBV20-1 and TRBJ1-4, with D unclear. The CDR3 has 11 amino acids. Germline assignment: CDR1 DFQATT and CDR2 SNEGSKA (reference sequence). Trimming cost V 4 bases and J 7 bases, with 7 bases left between them. The CDR3 DNA reads as TGCAGTGCTAAAAGAGGTGAAAAACTGTTTTTT. It translates to CSAKRGEKLFF.

The chain employs TRBV6-4 and TRBJ1-1, with 7 bases fitting TRBD1. This CDR3 spans 14 amino acids. Germline V gene lookup returns CDR1 MRHNA and CDR2 SNTAGT. Trimming at V came to 6 bases and at J to 1 base, leaving 5 bases not matched to a gene. The CDR3 DNA follows: TGTGCCAGCAGGGGTGGGACAGCGAACACTGAAGCTTTCTTT. Protein sequence: CASRGGTANTEAFF.

The gene calls are TRBV14 and TRBJ2-3; the match to TRBD2 covers 12 bases. The CDR3 consists of 16 residues. Per the germline V gene, CDR1 is SGHDN and CDR2 is FVKESK. V lost 1 base to trimming and J lost 8 bases; unmatched junction nucleotides: 7. The CDR3 sequence: CASSQGLAGGPGTQYF. CDR3 in DNA: TGTGCCAGCAGCCAAGGCCTAGCGGGAGGGCCAGGTACGCAGTATTTT.